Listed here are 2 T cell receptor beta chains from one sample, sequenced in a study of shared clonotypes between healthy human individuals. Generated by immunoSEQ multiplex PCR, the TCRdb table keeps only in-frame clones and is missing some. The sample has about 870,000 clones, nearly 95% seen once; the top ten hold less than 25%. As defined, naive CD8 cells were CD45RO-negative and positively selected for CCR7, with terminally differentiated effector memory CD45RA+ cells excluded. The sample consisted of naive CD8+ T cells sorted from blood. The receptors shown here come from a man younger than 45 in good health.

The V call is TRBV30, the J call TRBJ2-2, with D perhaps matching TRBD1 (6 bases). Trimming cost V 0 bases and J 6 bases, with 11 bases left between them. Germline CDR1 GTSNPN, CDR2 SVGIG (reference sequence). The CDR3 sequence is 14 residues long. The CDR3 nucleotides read TGTGCCTGGAGTGTTGCAGGGGTGGCCGGGGAGCTGTTTTTT. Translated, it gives CAWSVAGVAGELFF. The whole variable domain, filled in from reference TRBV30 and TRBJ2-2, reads SQTIHQWPATLVQPVGSPLSLECTVEGTSNPNLYWYRQAAGRGLQLLFYSVGIGQISSEVPQNLSASRPQDRQFILSSKKLLLSDSGFYLCAWSVAGVAGELFFGEGSRLTVL.

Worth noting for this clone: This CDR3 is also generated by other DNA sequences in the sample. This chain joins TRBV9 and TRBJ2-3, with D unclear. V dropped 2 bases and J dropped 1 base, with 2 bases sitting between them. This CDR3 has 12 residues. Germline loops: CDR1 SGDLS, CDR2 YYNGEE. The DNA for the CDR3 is TGTGCCAGCAGCGTGGGCACAGATACGCAGTATTTT. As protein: CASSVGTDTQYF.